This TCR beta chain derives from a study of T cell responses to AZD1222 COVID-19 vaccine. Germline V gene sequence: CDR1 SGHTA, CDR2 FQGTGA. The CDR3 runs 16 residues. Trimming cost V 2 bases and J 5 bases, with 15 bases left between them. Remarks on this clone: Its antigen is not identified.

The study, taken as a whole, reports: Following two doses of AZD1222, Spike-specific TCR breadth and depth rose.

The data were produced by immunoSEQ multiplex PCR, yet TCRdb's version contains in-frame clones alone and is incomplete. The repertoire holds approximately 100,000 clones, with around nine tenths as singletons. The clonotype was recovered from an adult in good health. The sequenced sample was peripheral blood, obtained on day 0 of AZD1222 vaccination. The rearrangement links TRBV7-3 to TRBJ2-2; D is undetermined. The CDR3 is CASSLQPIPSTGELFF. In nucleotides, the CDR3 is TGTGCCAGCAGCTTACAACCAATTCCGAGTACCGGGGAGCTGTTTTTT.